This T cell receptor beta chain derives from a study of T cell clones after liver transplantation (dated by TCRdb to the late 2010s). The study in broad terms: ITN030ST, the source of the samples, was a randomized trial that attempted immunosuppression withdrawal within 2 years of liver transplantation. The subjects received no induction therapy and were kept on standard immunosuppression until randomization at 12-24 months post-transplant. Third party-reactive TCRbeta sequences were also identified from pre-transplant MLRs to serve as an antigen-independent comparator for donor-reactive sequences. Of the 8 liver transplant recipients making up the studied cohort, 3 were classified as tolerant and 5 as non-tolerant. Blood samples were collected pre-transplant, pre-randomization before withdrawal, and post-randomization after either full withdrawal or failed withdrawal. Tolerance was defined as complete withdrawal of immunosuppression for at least one year without a rise in liver enzymes beyond twice the upper limit of normal. After a pre-transplant mixed lymphocyte reaction, TCRbeta sequencing was used to pinpoint donor-reactive T cell clones, which were subsequently tracked in post-transplant blood. Of the eight recipients, a few were HCV-positive, while the remaining recipients had been transplanted for non-autoimmune, non-viral indications.

Comments on this clone: No antigen is known for it. No quality values exist for individual bases; no much larger clone is one base distant.

The study at large found these results: A greater decline was seen for donor-reactive sequences than for third party-reactive sequences, suggesting partial antigen-specific deletion unrelated to withdrawal success. When repertoire turnover was taken into account, detection of donor-reactive sequences was significantly reduced in 7 of 8 subjects for CD4 and in 8 of 8 subjects for CD8. Conclusions were preliminary, limited by small, heterogeneous patient numbers and non-standardized post-transplant time points. In 5 of 8 subjects, circulating donor-reactive CD4 TCRbeta sequences decreased significantly after transplant, regardless of tolerance or HCV status. Low numbers of available donor cells limited the measurable donor-reactive repertoire in two subjects. Without allograft tissue specimens, donor-reactive T cells may have migrated into the graft rather than being deleted.

The CDR3 spans 14 residues, from the cysteine through the phenylalanine. Only CDR3 DNA is held: 42 bases, read in frame from base 1. CDR1 and CDR2, looked up from the germline V gene (reference sequence), are GTSNPN and SVGIG. Trimming removed 5 bases from V and 6 bases from J; the gene matches leave 6 bases unexplained. Frozen genomic DNA underwent high-throughput TCRbeta CDR3 sequencing by immunoSEQ, including PCR amplification, mapping, bias correction and internal controls. As for the original processing: Productive rearrangements were retained, and unique TCRbeta sequences were defined by the CDR3 nucleotide sequence together with the V and J gene. For classification of a sequence as donor-reactive, at least 5-fold expansion in CFSE-low cells relative to unstimulated pre-transplant cells and a frequency of at least 0.01% were required. Per-subject minimum frequency thresholds, based on the lowest-template unstimulated sample, ensured at least 90% detection power. Repertoire turnover was measured by Jensen-Shannon divergence between the top 1000 TCRbeta sequences post- and pre-transplant. Two-sided Fisher's exact tests were used to test for changes in how often donor-reactive sequences were detected. This is the immuneACCESS table as TCRdb keeps it, with only in-frame sequences that have V and J called. A part of the clones is gone; compared with another copy, unresolved V genes explain less than half, and the rest is unexplained. V and J calls and clone size come straight from that table; D and trimming were deduced from the DNA. This sample holds 85,000 to 110,000 clones; about 86% were observed only once. 2.5% to 3.5% of the sample goes to the ten largest clones.

Unstimulated PBMCs, after thawing, were stained for CD3, CD4 and CD8 and then FACS-sorted into CD3+CD4+ and CD3+CD8+ populations. Randomization to immunosuppression withdrawal applied to every one of the 8 studied subjects. The Qiagen DNeasy Blood and Tissue Kit was used to isolate genomic DNA. This clonotype originated in a human patient who received a liver transplant. Following a transplant, a fraction of the T cells may be traceable to the graft donor. The sequence is built from TRBV30 and TRBJ1-5; TRBD1 agrees with 11 junctional bases. This specimen was CD4+ T cells from blood, taken around 44 months after liver transplant. The DNA sequence reads TGTGCCTGGGCCGGAGGGACAGGGGGTCAGCCCCAGCATTTT. Its coded protein is CAWAGGTGGQPQHF.